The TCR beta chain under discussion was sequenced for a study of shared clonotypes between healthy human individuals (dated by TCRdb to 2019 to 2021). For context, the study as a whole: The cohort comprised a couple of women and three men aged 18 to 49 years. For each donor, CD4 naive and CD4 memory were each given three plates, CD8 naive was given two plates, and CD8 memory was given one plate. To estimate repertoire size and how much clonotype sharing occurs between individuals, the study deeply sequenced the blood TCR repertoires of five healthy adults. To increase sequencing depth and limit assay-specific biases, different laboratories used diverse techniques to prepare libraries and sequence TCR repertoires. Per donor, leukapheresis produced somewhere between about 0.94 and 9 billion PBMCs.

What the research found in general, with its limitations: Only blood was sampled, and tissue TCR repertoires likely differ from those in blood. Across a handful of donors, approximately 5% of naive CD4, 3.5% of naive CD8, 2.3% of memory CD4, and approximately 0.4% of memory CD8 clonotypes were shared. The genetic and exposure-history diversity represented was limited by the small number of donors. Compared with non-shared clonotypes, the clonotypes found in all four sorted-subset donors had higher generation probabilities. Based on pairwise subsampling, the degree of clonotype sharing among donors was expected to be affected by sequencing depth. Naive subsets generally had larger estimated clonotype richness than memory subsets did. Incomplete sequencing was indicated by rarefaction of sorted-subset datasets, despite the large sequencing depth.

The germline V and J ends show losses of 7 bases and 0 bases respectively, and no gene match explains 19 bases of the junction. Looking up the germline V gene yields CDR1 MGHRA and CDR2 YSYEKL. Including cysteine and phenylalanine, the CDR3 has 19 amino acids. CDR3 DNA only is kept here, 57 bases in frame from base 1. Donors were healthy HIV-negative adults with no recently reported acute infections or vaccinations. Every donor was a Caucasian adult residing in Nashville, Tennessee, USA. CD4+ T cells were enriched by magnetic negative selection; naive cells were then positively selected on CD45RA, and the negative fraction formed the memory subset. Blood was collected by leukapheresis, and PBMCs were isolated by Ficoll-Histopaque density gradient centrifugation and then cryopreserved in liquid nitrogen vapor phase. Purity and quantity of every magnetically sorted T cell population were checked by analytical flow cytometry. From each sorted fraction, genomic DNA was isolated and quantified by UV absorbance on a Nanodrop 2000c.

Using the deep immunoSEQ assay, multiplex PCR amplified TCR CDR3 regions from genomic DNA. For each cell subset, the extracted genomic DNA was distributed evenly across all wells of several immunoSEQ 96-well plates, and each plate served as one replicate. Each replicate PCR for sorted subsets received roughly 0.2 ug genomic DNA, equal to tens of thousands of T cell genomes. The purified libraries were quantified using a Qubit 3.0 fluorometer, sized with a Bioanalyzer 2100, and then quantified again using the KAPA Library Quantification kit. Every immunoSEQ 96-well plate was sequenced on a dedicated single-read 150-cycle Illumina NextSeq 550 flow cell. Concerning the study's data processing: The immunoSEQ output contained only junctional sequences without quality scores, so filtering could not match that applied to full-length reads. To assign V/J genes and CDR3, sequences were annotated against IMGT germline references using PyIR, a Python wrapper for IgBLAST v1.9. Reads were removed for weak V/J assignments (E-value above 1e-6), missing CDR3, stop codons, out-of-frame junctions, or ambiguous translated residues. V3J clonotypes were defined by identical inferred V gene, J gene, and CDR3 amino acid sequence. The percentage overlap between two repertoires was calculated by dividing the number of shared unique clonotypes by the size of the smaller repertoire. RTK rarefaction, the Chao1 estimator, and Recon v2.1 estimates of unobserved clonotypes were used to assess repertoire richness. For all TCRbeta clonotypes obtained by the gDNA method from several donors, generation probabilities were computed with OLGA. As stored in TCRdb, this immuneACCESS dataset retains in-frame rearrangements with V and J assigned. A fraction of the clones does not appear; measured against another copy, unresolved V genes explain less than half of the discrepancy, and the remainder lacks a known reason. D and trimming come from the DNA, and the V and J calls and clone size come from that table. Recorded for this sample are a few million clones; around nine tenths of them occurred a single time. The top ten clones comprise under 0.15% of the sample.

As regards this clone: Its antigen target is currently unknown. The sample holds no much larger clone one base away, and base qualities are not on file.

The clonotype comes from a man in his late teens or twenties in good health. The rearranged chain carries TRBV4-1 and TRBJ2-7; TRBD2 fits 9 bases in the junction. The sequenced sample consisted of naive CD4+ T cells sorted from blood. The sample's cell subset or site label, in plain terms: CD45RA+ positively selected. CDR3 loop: CASTSSVAGAPKSSYEQYF. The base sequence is TGCGCCAGCACCTCATCTGTAGCGGGGGCCCCCAAGAGCTCCTACGAGCAGTACTTC.